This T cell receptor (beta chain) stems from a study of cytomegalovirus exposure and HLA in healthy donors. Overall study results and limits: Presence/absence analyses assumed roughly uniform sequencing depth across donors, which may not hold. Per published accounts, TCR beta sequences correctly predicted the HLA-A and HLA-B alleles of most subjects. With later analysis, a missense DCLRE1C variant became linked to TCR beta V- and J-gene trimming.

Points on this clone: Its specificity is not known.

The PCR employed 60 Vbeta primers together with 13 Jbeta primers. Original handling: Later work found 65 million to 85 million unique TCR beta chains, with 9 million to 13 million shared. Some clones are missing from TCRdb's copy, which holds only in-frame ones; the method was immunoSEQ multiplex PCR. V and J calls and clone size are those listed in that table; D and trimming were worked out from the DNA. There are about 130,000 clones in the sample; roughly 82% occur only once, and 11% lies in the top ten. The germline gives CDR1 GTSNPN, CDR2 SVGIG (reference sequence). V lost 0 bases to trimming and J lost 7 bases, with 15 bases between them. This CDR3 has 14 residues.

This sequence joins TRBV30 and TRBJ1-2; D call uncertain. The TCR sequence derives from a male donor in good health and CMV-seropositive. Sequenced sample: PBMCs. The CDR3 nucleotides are TGTGCCTGGAGTGTATCAGTAAACCGGGGTGGCTACACCTTC. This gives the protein CAWSVSVNRGGYTF.